The source of this T cell receptor (beta chain) is a study of T cells after yellow fever vaccination. As to this clonotype: Its antigen remains unknown.

This CDR3 has 14 residues. Germline V lookup: CDR1 MGHRA, CDR2 YSYEKL. Trimming left V 2 bases short and J 4 bases short, with 9 bases between. General observations from the study: Among all clonotypes, a small share was observed in both CD4 and CD8 compartments. FACS-sorted repertoires could harbor abundant contaminating bulk-population clonotypes. The study re-detected most primary-vaccination clones after the booster (approximately 97% CD4, just over 85% CD8).

Synthesis of TCR cDNA relied on 5'RACE template switching, which attached a universal primer site and UMIs. TCRdb re-called the 5' RACE reads with MiXCR, one entry per CDR3 protein. The sample has about 340,000 distinct CDR3 sequences, 8.7% seen once; the top ten hold more than 15%. This sequence originates from a man aged 18 to 30 who received the YFV17D yellow fever vaccine. The chain has TRBV4-1 and TRBJ1-5; D perhaps matches TRBD1 (5 bases). The sequences come from PBMCs, collected on the day of the first yellow fever vaccination. CDR3 in amino acids: CASSQFRGNQPQHF. The CDR3, as DNA: TGCGCCAGCAGCCAATTTCGGGGGAATCAGCCCCAGCATTTT.